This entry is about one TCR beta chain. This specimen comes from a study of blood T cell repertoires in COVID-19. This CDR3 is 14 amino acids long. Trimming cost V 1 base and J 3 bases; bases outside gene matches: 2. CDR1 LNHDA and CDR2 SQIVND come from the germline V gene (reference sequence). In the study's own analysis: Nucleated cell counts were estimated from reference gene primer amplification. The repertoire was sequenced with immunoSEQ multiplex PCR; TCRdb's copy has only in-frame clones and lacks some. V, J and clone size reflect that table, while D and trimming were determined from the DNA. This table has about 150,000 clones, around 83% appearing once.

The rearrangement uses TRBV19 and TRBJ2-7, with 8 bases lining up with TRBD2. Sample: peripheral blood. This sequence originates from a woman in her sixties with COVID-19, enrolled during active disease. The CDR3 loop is CASSIVAGSYEQYF. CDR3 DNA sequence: TGTGCCAGTAGTATAGTAGCGGGAAGCTACGAGCAGTACTTC.